The T cell receptor beta chain described here comes from a study of cytomegalovirus exposure and HLA in healthy donors. Findings and caveats of the study: An analysis done earlier found most TCR beta V segments productive about 90% or about 30% of the time. In a later analysis, a missense DCLRE1C variant was linked to TCR beta V- and J-gene trimming. Common viral pathogens seemed to be connected with several of the most significant clusters, according to a later analysis.

The ends were cut back, 10 bases at V and 6 bases at J, with 13 bases in the middle. Germline CDR1 is MNHEY and CDR2 is SMNVEV (reference sequence). The CDR3 has 12 residues. On this clone: The antigen remains undetermined.

The primer mix had 60 Vbeta and 13 Jbeta primers. Generated by immunoSEQ multiplex PCR, the TCRdb table keeps only in-frame clones and is missing some. The sample includes about 190,000 clones, 60% to 85% of them seen just once. The sample consisted of PBMCs. The TCR originated in a woman between 18 and 29 years old in good health and CMV-seronegative. The chain joins TRBV27 to TRBJ2-1; tentatively, D is TRBD2 (6 bases). The CDR3 nucleotides read TGTGCCACCCAATTGGGGGGCAATGAGCAGTTCTTC. Protein sequence: CATQLGGNEQFF.